This T cell receptor (beta chain) was sequenced during a study of cytomegalovirus exposure and HLA in healthy donors. Findings of the study overall: Common viral pathogens seemed, in a later analysis, to connect with several of the most significant clusters. Presence/absence analyses rested on an assumption that sequencing depth was roughly uniform across donors. Analysis performed later showed TCR beta chains linked to HLA being more clonally expanded than equally common others. An analysis was carried out later, and it reportedly showed fewer N-insertions in an Asian-associated ancestry cluster than the approximately 710-donor mean.

About this clone itself: Antigen specificity is unknown. At one boundary the junction diverges from the germline segment, which might be a read error.

Germline lookup yields CDR1 SGHRS and CDR2 YFSETQ. The CDR3 is 15 residues long. PCR employed 60 Vbeta and 13 Jbeta primers. Sequencing was performed with immunoSEQ multiplex PCR; in TCRdb, only in-frame clones are kept and a portion is missing. In the table there are more than 150,000 clones, nearly 80% of which are singletons. The rearrangement uses TRBV5-1 and TRBJ2-7; 7 bases map to TRBD2. This TCR was recovered from a man over 45 in good health and CMV-seropositive. Sequenced: PBMCs. CDR3 region: CASSAKRGNNYGQYF. Written as DNA, the CDR3 is TGCGCCAGCAGCGCAAAGCGGGGCAACAACTACGGGCAGTACTTC. The full variable domain, completed using reference TRBV5-1 and TRBJ2-7, is KAGVTQTPRYLIKTRGQQVTLSCSPISGHRSVSWYQQTPGQGLQFLFEYFSETQRNKGNFPGRFSGRQFSNSRSEMNVSTLELGDSALYLCASSAKRGNNYGQYFGPGTRLTVT.